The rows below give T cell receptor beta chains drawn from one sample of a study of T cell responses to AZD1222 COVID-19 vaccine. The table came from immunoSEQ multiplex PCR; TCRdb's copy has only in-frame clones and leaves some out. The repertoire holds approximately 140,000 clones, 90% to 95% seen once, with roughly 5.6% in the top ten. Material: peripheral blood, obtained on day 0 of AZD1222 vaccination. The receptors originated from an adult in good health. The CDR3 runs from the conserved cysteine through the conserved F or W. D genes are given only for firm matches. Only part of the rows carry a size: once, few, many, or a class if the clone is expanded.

TGTGCCAGTAGTAGCGTGGGGGACACTGAAGCTTTCTTT | CASSSVGDTEAFF | TRBJ1-1 | TRBV19 | - | - | 13
TGTGCCAGCAGTTCATGGCGGGAGGACACCGGGGAGCTGTTTTTT | CASSSWREDTGELFF | TRBJ2-2 | TRBV28 | TRBD2 | - | 15
TGTGCCAGCACCCTAACAGGGACAGCTATGGCGGGGACCTTC | CASTLTGTAMAGTF | TRBJ1-2 | TRBV7-2 | TRBD1 | - | 14
TGTGCCAGCAGCTCCATGGGACTAAGCTACGAGCAGTACTTC | CASSSMGLSYEQYF | TRBJ2-7 | TRBV7-9 | TRBD2 | - | 14
TGCAGCGTTCCCCTACCCCCACTTATAGATACGCAGTATTTT | CSVPLPPLIDTQYF | TRBJ2-3 | TRBV29-1 | - | - | 14
TGTGCCAGCAGTTTCATTGCAGGGTCCCATGGCTACACCTTC | CASSFIAGSHGYTF | TRBJ1-2 | TRBV27 | - | - | 14
TGTGCCAGCAGCCAAGATACCCTTCCGGGACTAGCGGGACGGAGCAAAAACATTCAGTACTTC | CASSQDTLPGLAGRSKNIQYF | TRBJ2-4 | TRBV3-1/TRBV3-2 | TRBD2 | - | 21
TGTGCCAGCAGCCAAGAATTAGGGACTAACTATGGCTACACCTTC | CASSQELGTNYGYTF | TRBJ1-2 | TRBV14 | - | - | 15
TGCGCCAGCAGCTTGTTGGGGGTTTACGAGCAGTACTTC | CASSLLGVYEQYF | TRBJ2-7 | TRBV5-1 | - | - | 13
TGTGCCAGCAGCTCAGGACAGGGCCCGACTGAAGCTTTCTTT | CASSSGQGPTEAFF | TRBJ1-1 | TRBV7-9 | TRBD1 | - | 14
TGTGCCAGCAGCCACGGACGGATGAACACTGAAGCTTTCTTT | CASSHGRMNTEAFF | TRBJ1-1 | TRBV7-9 | - | - | 14
TGTGCCAGCAGCGAACAGGGCTATAATTCACCCCTCCACTTT | CASSEQGYNSPLHF | TRBJ1-6 | TRBV7-9 | - | - | 14
TGCGCCAGCAGCTTGGGGACTGTTTATAATGAAAAACTGTTTTTT | CASSLGTVYNEKLFF | TRBJ1-4 | TRBV5-1 | - | - | 15
TGCGCCAGCAGCCAAGACAGGACCTACGAGCAGTACTTC | CASSQDRTYEQYF | TRBJ2-7 | TRBV4-1 | - | few | 13